One and the same sample provided the 6 T cell receptor beta chains below, sequenced in a study of cytomegalovirus exposure and HLA in healthy donors. Use of 60 Vbeta and 13 Jbeta primers characterized the PCR. Repertoires were generated with immunoSEQ multiplex PCR, while TCRdb's copy carries only in-frame clones and drops some. The sample lists 90,000 to 110,000 clones, 75% to 85% occurring once. Sequenced: PBMCs. These receptors were collected from a man aged 18 to 30 in good health and CMV-seronegative.

CDR3 protein: CASSQGSSTGDEQFF. In DNA, the CDR3 is TGCGCCAGCTCCCAGGGTTCTTCAACCGGCGATGAGCAGTTCTTC. V and J are TRBV4-3 and TRBJ2-1, with D maybe TRBD1 (5 bases). This CDR3 is 15 amino acids long. Germline CDR1 reads LGHNA; CDR2 reads YSLEER. The V gene lost 8 bases and the J gene lost 8 bases, with 22 bases spanning the gap.

The chain is built from TRBV7-9 and TRBJ2-5, with D maybe TRBD1 (6 bases). V shed 2 bases and J shed 5 bases, with 12 bases lying between them. The V gene's germline CDR1 is SEHNR and CDR2 FQNEAQ (reference sequence). The CDR3 runs to 14 residues. CDR3 DNA: TGTGCCAGCAGCTTAATTGGGGGCGAGGAGACCCAGTACTTC. It encodes CASSLIGGEETQYF. The complete variable domain, with remaining parts taken from reference TRBV7-9 and TRBJ2-5, reads DTGVSQNPRHKITKRGQNVTFRCDPISEHNRLYWYRQTLGQGPEFLTYFQNEAQLEKSRLLSDRFSAERPKGSFSTLEIQRTEQGDSAMYLCASSLIGGEETQYFGPGTRLLVL.

V is TRBV7-2 and J is TRBJ2-5; 10 bases align to TRBD2. V lost 2 bases and J lost 1; bases outside the gene matches: 1. The length of the CDR3 is 15 residues. The germline CDR1 and CDR2 sequences are SGHTA and FQGNSA. CDR3 region: CASSLPSGSQETQYF. CDR3 DNA: TGTGCCAGCAGCTTACCTAGCGGGAGCCAAGAGACCCAGTACTTC.

The count of this clone is one. The DNA of the CDR3 is TGTGCCAGTGGCATGACGGGACAGGGGGTCTATGGCTACACCTTC. Its protein product is CASGMTGQGVYGYTF. The V and J genes are TRBV28 and TRBJ1-2, with 11 bases aligning to TRBD1. Germline values: CDR1 MDHEN, CDR2 SYDVKM. This CDR3 region has 15 residues. V lost 9 bases and J lost 4; bases outside the gene matches: 10.

CDR3 coding DNA: TGTGCCAGCAGCCCCGCCAGGGGGTGGGAAAAACTGTTTTTT. Amino acids: CASSPARGWEKLFF. This chain uses TRBV11-2 with TRBJ1-4; 7 nucleotides agree with TRBD1. CDR3 size: 14 residues. V was pared by 5 bases and J by 8 bases, with 8 bases of the junction left unmatched. Germline assignment: CDR1 SGHAT and CDR2 FQNNGV.

In its sample, this clone was seen a few times. This chain connects TRBV5-4 to TRBJ2-2; D might be TRBD2 (8 bases). The V end lost 0 bases, the J end lost 5 bases, and 20 bases lay between the germline ends. CDR1 and CDR2 (germline): SGHNT, YYREEE (reference sequence). The CDR3 extends over 18 amino acids. CDR3 loop: CASSLGLAGPGGTGELFF. Written as DNA, the CDR3 is TGTGCCAGCAGCTTGGGGTTAGCGGGACCAGGGGGGACCGGGGAGCTGTTTTTT.